This T cell receptor (beta chain) appears in the sequencing data of a study of T-cell memory formation after mild COVID-19. The sample holds a few counts of this clonotype. Its target is not known. TCR alpha and TCR beta cDNA libraries carrying sample barcodes and UMIs came from 5'RACE with constant-segment primers. TCRdb recomputed calls from the 5' RACE reads with MiXCR, one row per CDR3 protein. Among 85,000 to 130,000 distinct CDR3 sequences listed, about an eighth were seen once. Study-level points and caveats: Clones that contracted clustered mainly in CM and EM if CD4+ and in EMRA if CD8+. For second-wave clones that peaked at day 37, SARS-CoV-2 specificity went unverified. Day 15 to 85 contractors were CD4/CD8 balanced; later expanders leaned CD4+.

The sequence was obtained from an adult woman who had mild COVID-19 (a few samples of this study predate the infection). Cell type and time point are not known. The sequencing input was PBMCs or a T cell subset sorted from them (not recorded which).

The CDR3 loop is CASSGLAGTGELFF. CDR3 in DNA: TGTGCCAGCAGCGGACTAGCGGGGACCGGGGAGCTGTTTTTT. The genes are TRBV6-5 and TRBJ2-2; 12 nucleotides agree with TRBD2. Germline V gene sequence: CDR1 MNHEY, CDR2 SVGAGI. V gave up 6 bases and J gave up 5 bases; unmatched junction bases: 1. This CDR3 contains 14 residues.